This TCR beta chain derives from a study of blood T cell repertoires in COVID-19. Across the study: Samples came from the United States, Italy and Spain, spanning acute and convalescent COVID-19.

The CDR3 totals 15 residues. Germline V gives CDR1 GTSNPN, CDR2 SVGIG (reference sequence). Trimming stripped 0 bases from V and 0 bases from J, with 9 bases between. Recruits, aged about 18 to 100 years, lived in some 25 US areas. Data came from immunoSEQ multiplex PCR; TCRdb stores just in-frame clones and leaves some out. There are 200,000 to 300,000 clones in the sample; 88% occur only once, and 1.2% lies in the top ten. The sequenced sample consisted of PBMCs or T cells enriched from blood (not recorded which). This sequence originates from a woman in her thirties or forties with acute COVID-19. V is TRBV30 and J is TRBJ1-5; D gene uncertain. The CDR3 here is CAWSVQLDSNQPQHF. The CDR3 DNA follows: TGTGCCTGGAGTGTACAGTTGGATAGCAATCAGCCCCAGCATTTT.